The sequence of this T cell receptor (beta chain) was determined in a study of Graves' ophthalmopathy and Graves' hyperthyroidism. Certain patients, namely those with other autoimmune diseases, uncontrolled infections, pregnancy or lactation, were excluded. RNA transcripts were the source from which TCR beta CDR3 regions were amplified. HTBI-primed first-round RT-PCR preceded second-round multiplex PCR. Each CDR3 protein gets one entry after TCRdb re-called the multiplex PCR reads with MiXCR. The sample records a few hundred thousand distinct CDR3 sequences, less than 20% being singletons. Findings and caveats of the study: Most clonotypes expanded in thyroid above 0.001 frequency were present in blood too.

Only a few counts were recorded for this clonotype. Its antigen is currently unknown. The specimen sequenced was peripheral blood. The receptor comes from a woman under 30 with stable Graves' hyperthyroidism.

The CDR3 DNA reads as TGTGCTAGTGGTTCTGGACTAGCGGGGAGCTCCTACGAGCAGTACTTC. Protein product: CASGSGLAGSSYEQYF. The V and J genes are TRBV12-5 and TRBJ2-7; 12 nucleotides align to TRBD2. The V gene end was trimmed by 4 bases and the J gene end by 0 bases; junction bases not matched to a gene: 4. CDR1 LGHNT and CDR2 FRNRAP come from the germline V gene. The CDR3 extends over 16 amino acids.